Listed here are 9 T cell receptor beta chains from one sample, sequenced in a study of T cells after yellow fever vaccination. TCRdb independently ran MiXCR on the 5' RACE reads; one entry per CDR3 protein. The sample lists approximately 510,000 distinct CDR3 sequences, around a fifth occurring once. The sequencing used PBMCs, collected roughly 20 days after the first yellow fever vaccination. The receptors originated from a man between 18 and 35 years old who received the YFV17D yellow fever vaccine.

The chain carries TRBV7-3 and TRBJ2-2; D is uncertain. The CDR3 sequence is 14 residues long. Trimming pared 3 bases from V and 5 bases from J, leaving 10 bases between. Germline loops: CDR1 SGHTA, CDR2 FQGTGA. As DNA, the CDR3 is TGTGCCAGCAGCTTGGCTGCTAGGACCGGGGAGCTGTTTTTT. Its protein is CASSLAARTGELFF.

The chain links TRBV6-5 to TRBJ2-3; D is ambiguous. Trimming shortened V by 2 bases and J by 1 base, and 10 bases separated the two germline ends. The CDR3 runs to 15 residues. CDR1 and CDR2 (germline): MNHEY, SVGAGI. The CDR3 DNA reads as TGTGCCAGCAGTTACGCGACTCCCGGCACAGATACGCAGTATTTT. Its protein is CASSYATPGTDTQYF.

The V call is TRBV19, the J call TRBJ2-3; D unclear. The V end lost 6 bases, the J end lost 1 base, and 8 bases lay between the germline ends. Germline V gene lookup returns CDR1 LNHDA and CDR2 SQIVND (reference sequence). The CDR3 is 13 amino acids. As DNA, the CDR3 is TGTGCCAGTAGGGACGGAGGCACAGATACGCAGTATTTT. Protein sequence: CASRDGGTDTQYF.

This clonotype was counted only a few times. This rearrangement joins TRBV7-2 to TRBJ1-2; D possibly corresponds to TRBD1 (6 bases). This CDR3 region has 15 residues. CDR1 is SGHTA and CDR2 is FQGNSA in the germline V gene. V gave up 8 bases and J gave up 5 bases, with 21 bases separating them. The CDR3 protein is CASHQFNREEYGYTF. In DNA, the CDR3 is TGTGCCAGCCACCAGTTCAACAGGGAGGAGTATGGCTACACCTTC.

This chain joins TRBV15 and TRBJ1-5, with D possibly matching TRBD1 (5 bases). Germline V gene sequence: CDR1 LNHNV, CDR2 YYDKDF (reference sequence). V was shortened by 3 bases and J by 7 bases, with 13 bases between the two germline ends. CDR3 length: 14 residues. The CDR3 here is CATSSSGFGQPQHF. In DNA form, the CDR3 reads TGTGCCACCAGCAGTTCAGGGTTCGGGCAGCCCCAGCATTTT. The complete variable domain, with remaining parts taken from reference TRBV15 and TRBJ1-5, reads DAMVIQNPRYQVTQFGKPVTLSCSQTLNHNVMYWYQQKSSQAPKLLFHYYDKDFNNEADTPDNFQSRRPNTSFCFLDIRSPGLGDTAMYLCATSSSGFGQPQHFGDGTRLSIL.

The V gene is TRBV5-5, the J gene TRBJ1-4; no clear D. Germline V gives CDR1 SGHKS, CDR2 YYEKEE (reference sequence). The CDR3 length is 15 residues. V was pared by 5 bases and J by 3 bases, with 14 bases between. CDR3: CASRPGLRPNEKLFF. The CDR3, as DNA: TGTGCCAGCAGACCCGGCCTACGCCCTAATGAAAAACTGTTTTTT.

The CDR3 is CASSQAHPVPDTQYF. CDR3 coding DNA: TGCGCCAGCAGCCAAGCTCACCCGGTCCCAGATACGCAGTATTTT. The chain combines TRBV4-1 with TRBJ2-3; D remains ambiguous. CDR1 and CDR2 from the germline V gene are MGHRA and YSYEKL. V lost 1 base to trimming and J lost 4 bases, with 12 bases between them. The CDR3 is made up of 15 amino acids.

This clonotype was seen more than once but under ten times. The V and J genes are TRBV7-9 and TRBJ1-2; TRBD1 might be the D (6 bases). Trimming shortened V by 10 bases and J by 8 bases, and 20 bases separated the two germline ends. Germline V gives CDR1 SEHNR, CDR2 FQNEAQ (reference sequence). The length of the CDR3 is 13 residues. The CDR3 nucleotides read TGTGCCAACTCCCCGGGGGGGCGTGGAGGCTACACCTTC. The encoded protein is CANSPGGRGGYTF.

The CDR3 DNA is TGTGCCAGCAGTCCCGTAGCGGGGGGCACAGATACGCAGTATTTT. It translates to CASSPVAGGTDTQYF. V gene TRBV6-1 combines with J gene TRBJ2-3; 9 bases map to TRBD2. CDR3 length: 15 amino acids. Germline V CDR1 and CDR2: MNHNS, SASEGT. V dropped 5 bases and J dropped 1; count of bases not matched to a gene: 4.